This T cell receptor (beta chain) is drawn from a study of blood T cells in healthy people across ages. A sample-barcoded 5' primer and a J-beta primer mix were used in a second PCR of roughly 6 to 11 cycles. A tag from a template-switch adaptor with 12 random nucleotides marked each cDNA molecule. TCRdb ran MiXCR on the 5' RACE reads and lists one entry per CDR3 protein. The sample holds 700,000 or so distinct CDR3 sequences, approximately 40% seen once. The CDR3 has 15 amino acids. The germline CDR1 and CDR2 sequences are MNHEY and SVGEGT. With 2 bases removed from V and 8 bases from J, the gap between germline ends came to 18 bases. Researchers isolated at least 7 million PBMCs per sample.

The origin of this receptor is a man at least 80 years old in good health. Sequenced material: blood. The chain carries TRBV6-2 or TRBV6-3 and TRBJ1-2; D might be TRBD1 (5 bases). CDR3 nucleotide sequence: TGTGCCAGCAGTTACGTCGGACCTGGGACGGACGGCTACACCTTC. Translating gives CASSYVGPGTDGYTF.